This TCR beta chain emerged from a study of cytomegalovirus exposure and HLA in healthy donors. Whole-study results and caveats: Rare TCR sequences dominated, though some public TCRs recurred in many donors. In a later analysis, an Asian-associated ancestry cluster reportedly showed fewer N-insertions than the approximately 700-donor mean. Among the CMV-associated chains, three were confirmed in vitro as specific for CMV antigens. Using the classifier, cytomegalovirus status was reportedly diagnosed with high specificity and sensitivity.

Germline V lookup: CDR1 MNHNY, CDR2 SVGAGI (reference sequence). The CDR3 consists of 13 residues. Trimming cost V 3 bases and J 0 bases, with 5 bases left between them. About this clone: Its target is not known.

Primers for the PCR totalled 60 Vbeta and 13 Jbeta. The protocol was immunoSEQ multiplex PCR, while the TCRdb copy is restricted to in-frame clones and leaves out a portion. The sample has roughly 140,000 clones; around four fifths are singletons. The source is a woman aged 55-75 years in good health and CMV-seropositive. The chain carries TRBV6-6 and TRBJ1-1; no clear D. The source material was PBMCs. This CDR3 is CASSYRVNTEAFF. The CDR3 nucleotides read TGTGCCAGCAGTTATCGGGTGAACACTGAAGCTTTCTTT.